This T cell receptor (beta chain) is drawn from a study of shared clonotypes between healthy human individuals. On the study more broadly: Donors had three CD4 naive, three CD4 memory, two CD8 naive and one CD8 memory plate apiece.

CDR1 and CDR2 (germline): DFQATT, SNEGSKA (reference sequence). This CDR3 spans 11 amino acids. V lost 5 bases, J lost 3 bases, and 8 bases lay in between. This table comes from immunoSEQ multiplex PCR, and its TCRdb copy is limited to in-frame clones, with some not included. The sample has around 700,000 clones; around 90% are singletons. Naive-designated CD8 cells lacked CD45RO, were positively enriched for CCR7, and omitted terminally differentiated effector memory CD45RA+ cells. Details on this clone: Its antigen is undetermined.

Study-level results: Clonotypes shared by all four donors outscored non-shared clonotypes in generation probability.

The chain links TRBV20-1 to TRBJ2-7, with a possible D match to TRBD2 (5 bases). The receptor was isolated from a man aged 25-40 years in good health. Material for sequencing was naive CD8+ T cells sorted from blood. CDR3 sequence: CSAAGDYEQYF. In DNA form, the CDR3 reads TGCAGTGCTGCGGGTGACTACGAGCAGTACTTC.